The 8 T cell receptor beta chains below come from one sample, sequenced in a study of technical replicates of blood from a handful of donors. The repertoire was sequenced with immunoSEQ multiplex PCR; TCRdb's copy has only in-frame clones and lacks some. In the table there are 60,000 to 80,000 clones, approximately 90% of which are singletons. The material sequenced was PBMCs. The receptors here all came from a human donor in good health. Some clones in this sample may be carry-over from other donors' samples.

The chain is built from TRBV25-1 and TRBJ1-2, with D possibly matching TRBD1 (5 bases). Germline CDR1 is MGHDK and CDR2 is SYGVNS. The CDR3 totals 13 residues. V was shortened by 6 bases and J by 1 base, with 9 bases between the two germline ends. CDR3 sequence: CASRKDSNYGYTF. CDR3 DNA: TGTGCCAGCAGGAAAGACAGTAACTATGGCTACACCTTC.

The table lists this clone with a count of one. This chain uses TRBV15 with TRBJ1-1, with D perhaps TRBD1 (5 bases). The CDR3 spans 14 residues. V was shortened by 2 bases and J by 1 base, with 8 bases between the two germline ends. CDR1 is LNHNV, CDR2 YYDKDF, per germline (reference sequence). The CDR3 DNA follows: TGTGCCACCAGCAGAACCGGACAGAACACTGAAGCTTTCTTT. It is translated as CATSRTGQNTEAFF.

This clone appeared once. The V and J genes are TRBV29-1 and TRBJ2-1; TRBD2 agrees at 11 bases. V shed 7 bases, J shed 0 bases, and the junction held 11 bases outside the gene matches. The CDR3 loop spans 17 amino acids. Per the germline V gene, CDR1 is SQVTM and CDR2 is ANQGSEA. CDR3 amino acids: CSAPRLAGSSSYNEQFF. In nucleotides, the CDR3 is TGCAGCGCCCCCCGACTAGCGGGGTCGAGCTCCTACAATGAGCAGTTCTTC.

CDR3 loop: CASSLAGGSSGYTF. The CDR3 nucleotides are TGTGCCAGCAGCTTGGCAGGGGGGAGCTCTGGCTACACCTTC. The chain couples TRBV5-6 to TRBJ1-2, with 7 bases identical to TRBD1. CDR1 is SGHDT and CDR2 is YYEEEE in the germline V gene. This CDR3 region has 14 residues. V lost 0 bases to trimming and J lost 7 bases; unmatched junction nucleotides: 6.

The chain uses TRBV25-1 and TRBJ1-1; TRBD1 matches 9 bases. From germline, CDR1 is MGHDK and CDR2 SYGVNS. V lost 0 bases to trimming and J lost 1 base; unmatched junction nucleotides: 9. The CDR3 has 18 amino acids. The CDR3 DNA follows: TGTGCCAGCAGTGAATATCGGGACAGGGAAAAAGCGAACACTGAAGCTTTCTTT. It is translated as CASSEYRDREKANTEAFF.

The rearrangement links TRBV6-5 to TRBJ1-5; the D gene is possibly TRBD1 (6 bases). CDR1 is MNHEY and CDR2 is SVGAGI in the germline V gene. V was shortened by 4 bases and J by 6 bases, with 10 bases between the two germline ends. The CDR3 extends over 13 amino acids. The CDR3 region has the DNA TGTGCCAGCAGTTCCGGGGGGCGTCAGCCCCAGCATTTT. As protein: CASSSGGRQPQHF.

The chain carries TRBV7-2 and TRBJ2-7; TRBD2 matches at 8 bases. CDR1 and CDR2 (germline): SGHTA, FQGNSA. This CDR3 spans 16 amino acids. V trimming: 0 bases; J trimming: 7 bases; junction bases outside the gene matches: 11. In DNA form, the CDR3 reads TGTGCCAGCAGCTTAGCCTTCTCGGGTCAGCGGGGGGAGCAGTACTTC. It translates to CASSLAFSGQRGEQYF.

This clone was seen only once. V is TRBV7-3 and J is TRBJ2-7, with a possible D match to TRBD2 (6 bases). The CDR3 spans 14 residues. Germline V lookup: CDR1 SGHTA, CDR2 FQGTGA. Trimming left V 2 bases short and J 8 bases short, with 16 bases between. The CDR3 loop is CASSLGLSGSQQYF. DNA for the CDR3: TGTGCCAGCAGCTTAGGTCTTTCCGGGAGCCAGCAGTACTTC. The whole variable domain, remainder taken from reference TRBV7-3 and TRBJ2-7, is GAGVSQTPSNKVTEKGKYVELRCDPISGHTALYWYRQSLGQGPEFLIYFQGTGAADDSGLPNDRFFAVRPEGSVSTLKIQRTERGDSAVYLCASSLGLSGSQQYFGPGTRLTVT.